This TCR beta chain was profiled in a study of shared clonotypes between healthy human individuals. Study observations and caveats: What limited the represented genetic and exposure-history diversity was the small number of donors.

Germline loops: CDR1 WSHSY, CDR2 SAAADI. Trimming pared 3 bases from V and 4 bases from J, leaving 17 bases between. The CDR3 spans 16 residues. About this clone: What it binds is unknown.

Sequencing was performed with immunoSEQ multiplex PCR; in TCRdb, only in-frame clones are kept and a portion is missing. The sample shows some 2.3 million clones, 85% to 95% of them seen only once. The sequenced material came from naive CD4+ T cells from PBMCs. Subset of the sample: CD45RA+ positively selected. The chain carries TRBV10-2 and TRBJ2-3; D gene ambiguous. The clonotype was recovered from a man aged 18 to 30 in good health. Some clones in this sample may be carry-over from other donors' samples. CDR3 bases: TGCGCCAGCAGTGATTGGGCAGTTGGGTTCCCAGATACGCAGTATTTT. It encodes CASSDWAVGFPDTQYF.